The clone carrying this TCR beta chain was detected a few times. The antigen remains undetermined. Individual cDNA molecules each carried unique molecular identifiers attached by the library. Original methodology: A per-sample median of around 100,000 TCRs was observed, with a range of roughly 23,224 to 750,000. TCRdb redid the calling of the RACE reads with MiXCR, one entry per CDR3 protein. The V and J calls were not made by the authors but by TCRdb's processing. The sample records 60,000 to 80,000 distinct CDR3 sequences, about 6% being singletons. The data derive from a study of human T cells and chemical hapten exposure. Points from the study as a whole: Unchanged with DPC sensitization were TCRs above 1 in 1000 frequency.

Time point defined: healthy volunteer bleed at 6 weeks. Whole blood that had not been fractionated was the source of extracted total RNA. Sequenced sample: whole blood. This TCR derives from a female donor in good health. Some clones in this sample may be carry-over from other donors' samples.

CDR3 region: CASRLFRDRPSGANVLTF. The CDR3 nucleotides are TGTGCCAGCAGACTATTCCGGGACCGGCCCTCTGGGGCCAACGTCCTGACTTTC. The V gene is TRBV6-1, the J gene TRBJ2-6, with D perhaps assigned TRBD1 or TRBD2 (5 bases each). Per germline, CDR1 MNHNS and CDR2 SASEGT. CDR3 length equals 18 residues. Trimming cost V 6 bases and J 0 bases, with 18 bases left between them.